This TCR beta chain appears in the sequencing data of a study of shared clonotypes between healthy human individuals. Study background: CD8 memory received one plate per donor, CD8 naive two, CD4 memory three and CD4 naive three. Study-level points and caveats: It was only blood that was sampled, and tissue repertoires likely differ.

Original processing methods: Sequence data from immunoSEQ were junction-only and lacked quality scores; consequently, filtering differed. Sequencing used immunoSEQ multiplex PCR; TCRdb keeps in-frame clones, though not all of them. V and J calls and clone size follow that table, whereas D and trimming were derived from the DNA. This sample yields under 300,000 clones, of which 50% to 75% are seen a single time; around 10% belongs to the top ten. Healthy adults negative for HIV, lacking recent acute infections or vaccinations, served as donors. The CDR3 runs to 12 residues. Germline V gene sequence: CDR1 SGHAT, CDR2 FQNNGV. Trimming shortened V by 3 bases and J by 8 bases, and 11 bases separated the two germline ends. Remarks on this clone: Its antigen is unknown.

The source material was memory CD4+ T cells sorted from blood. Subset: CD45RA-negative fraction. The genes are TRBV11-2 and TRBJ2-7; D not certain. The clonotype comes from a young man in good health. The CDR3 loop reads CASSFPQLQQYF. CDR3 bases: TGTGCCAGCAGCTTTCCCCAATTACAGCAGTACTTC.